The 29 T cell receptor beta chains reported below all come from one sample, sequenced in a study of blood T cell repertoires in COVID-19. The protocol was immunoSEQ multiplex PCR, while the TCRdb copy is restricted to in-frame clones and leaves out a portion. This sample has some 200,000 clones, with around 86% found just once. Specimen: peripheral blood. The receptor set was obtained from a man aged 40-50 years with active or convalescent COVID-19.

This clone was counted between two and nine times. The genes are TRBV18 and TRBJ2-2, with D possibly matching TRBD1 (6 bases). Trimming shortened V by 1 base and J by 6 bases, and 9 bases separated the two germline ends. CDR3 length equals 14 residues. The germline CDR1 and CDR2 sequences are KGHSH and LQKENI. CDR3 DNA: TGTGCCAGCTCACCACGGGACAAACCCGGGGAGCTGTTTTTT. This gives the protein CASSPRDKPGELFF. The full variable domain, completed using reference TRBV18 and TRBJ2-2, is NAGVMQNPRHLVRRRGQEARLRCSPMKGHSHVYWYRQLPEEGLKFMVYLQKENIIDESGMPKERFSAEFPKEGPSILRIQQVVRGDSAAYFCASSPRDKPGELFFGEGSRLTVL.

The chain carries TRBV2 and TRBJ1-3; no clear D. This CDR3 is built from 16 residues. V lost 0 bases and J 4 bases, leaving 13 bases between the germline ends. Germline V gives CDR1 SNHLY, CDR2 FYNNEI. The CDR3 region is CASSEAPGMGGNTIYF. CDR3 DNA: TGTGCCAGCAGTGAAGCCCCGGGGATGGGGGGAAACACCATATATTTT.

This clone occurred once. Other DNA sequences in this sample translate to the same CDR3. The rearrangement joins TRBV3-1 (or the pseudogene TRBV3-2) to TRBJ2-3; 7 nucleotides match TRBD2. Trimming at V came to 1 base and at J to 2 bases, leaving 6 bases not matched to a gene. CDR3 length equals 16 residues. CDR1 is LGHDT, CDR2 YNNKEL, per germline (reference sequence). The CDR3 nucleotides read TGTGCCAGCAGCCAAGTGGGGGGGAGCTCCACAGATACGCAGTATTTT. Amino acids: CASSQVGGSSTDTQYF.

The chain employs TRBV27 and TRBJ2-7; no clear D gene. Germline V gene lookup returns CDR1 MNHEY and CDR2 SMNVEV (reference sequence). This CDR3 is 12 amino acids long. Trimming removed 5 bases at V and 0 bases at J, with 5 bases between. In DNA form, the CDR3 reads TGTGCCAGCAGTCCTCTCTCCTACGAGCAGTACTTC. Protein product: CASSPLSYEQYF.

The CDR3: CASSPQGTNEKLFF. In DNA, the CDR3 is TGTGCCAGCAGTCCACAGGGAACTAATGAAAAACTGTTTTTT. This sequence joins TRBV28 and TRBJ1-4, with a weak D call TRBD1 (6 bases). Germline loops: CDR1 MDHEN, CDR2 SYDVKM. CDR3 length: 14 residues. V was pared by 5 bases and J by 1 base, with 8 bases between.

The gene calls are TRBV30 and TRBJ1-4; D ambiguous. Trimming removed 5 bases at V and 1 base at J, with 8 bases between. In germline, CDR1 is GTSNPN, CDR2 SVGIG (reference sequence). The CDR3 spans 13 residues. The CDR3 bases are TGTGCCTGGGGAGCTATAACTAATGAAAAACTGTTTTTT. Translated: CAWGAITNEKLFF.

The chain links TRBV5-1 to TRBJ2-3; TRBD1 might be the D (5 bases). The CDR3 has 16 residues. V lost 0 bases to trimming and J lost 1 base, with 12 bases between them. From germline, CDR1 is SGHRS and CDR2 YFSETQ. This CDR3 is CASSLVGRAGTDTQYF. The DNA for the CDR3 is TGCGCCAGCAGCTTGGTTGGCAGGGCGGGCACAGATACGCAGTATTTT.

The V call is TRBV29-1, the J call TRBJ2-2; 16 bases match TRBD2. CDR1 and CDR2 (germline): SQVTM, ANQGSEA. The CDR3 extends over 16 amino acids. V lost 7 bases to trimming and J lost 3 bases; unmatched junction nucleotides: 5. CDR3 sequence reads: CSGGTSGGAYTGELFF. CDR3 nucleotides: TGCAGCGGCGGGACTAGCGGGGGGGCTTACACCGGGGAGCTGTTTTTT.

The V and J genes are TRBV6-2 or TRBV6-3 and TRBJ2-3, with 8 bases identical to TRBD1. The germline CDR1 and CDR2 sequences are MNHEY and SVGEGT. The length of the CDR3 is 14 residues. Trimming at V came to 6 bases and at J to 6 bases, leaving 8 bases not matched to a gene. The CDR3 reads CASSLGQGWDTQYF. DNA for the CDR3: TGTGCCAGCAGCTTAGGACAGGGCTGGGATACGCAGTATTTT.

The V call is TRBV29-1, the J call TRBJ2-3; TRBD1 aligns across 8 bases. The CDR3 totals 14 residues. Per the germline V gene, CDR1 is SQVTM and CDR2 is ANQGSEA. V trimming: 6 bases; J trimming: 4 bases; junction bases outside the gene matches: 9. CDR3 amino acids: CSVLDRGVADTQYF. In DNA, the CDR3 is TGCAGCGTCCTAGACAGGGGAGTTGCAGATACGCAGTATTTT.

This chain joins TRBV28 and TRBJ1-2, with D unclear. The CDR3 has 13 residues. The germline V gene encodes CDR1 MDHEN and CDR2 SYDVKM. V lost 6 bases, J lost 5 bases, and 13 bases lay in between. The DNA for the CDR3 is TGTGCCAGCAGAGGAGACCCGGGTTATGGCTACACCTTC. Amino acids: CASRGDPGYGYTF.

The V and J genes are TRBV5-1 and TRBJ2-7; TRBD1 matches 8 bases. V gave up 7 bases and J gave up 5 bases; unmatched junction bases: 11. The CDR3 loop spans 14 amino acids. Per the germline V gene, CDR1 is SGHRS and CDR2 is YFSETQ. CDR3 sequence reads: CASRMTGEQDEQYF. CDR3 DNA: TGCGCCAGCCGAATGACAGGGGAGCAGGACGAGCAGTACTTC.

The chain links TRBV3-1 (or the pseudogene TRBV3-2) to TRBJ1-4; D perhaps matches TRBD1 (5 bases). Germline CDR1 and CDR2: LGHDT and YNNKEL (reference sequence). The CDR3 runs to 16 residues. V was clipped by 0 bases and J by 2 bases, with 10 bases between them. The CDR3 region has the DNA TGTGCCAGCAGCCAAGATCCAGGGCGTACTAATGAAAAACTGTTTTTT. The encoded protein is CASSQDPGRTNEKLFF.

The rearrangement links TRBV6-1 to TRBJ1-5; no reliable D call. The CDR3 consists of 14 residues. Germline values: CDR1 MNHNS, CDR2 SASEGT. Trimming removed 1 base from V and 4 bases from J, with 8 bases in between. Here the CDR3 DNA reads TGTGCCAGCAGTGAAGTGGCGGGTAATCAGCCCCAGCATTTT. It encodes CASSEVAGNQPQHF.

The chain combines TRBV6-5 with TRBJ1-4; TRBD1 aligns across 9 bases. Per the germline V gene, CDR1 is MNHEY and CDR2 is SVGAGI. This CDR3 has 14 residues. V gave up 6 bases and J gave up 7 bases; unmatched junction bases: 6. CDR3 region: CASRGRTGVEKLFF. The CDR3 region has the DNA TGTGCCAGCAGGGGCCGGACAGGGGTTGAAAAACTGTTTTTT.

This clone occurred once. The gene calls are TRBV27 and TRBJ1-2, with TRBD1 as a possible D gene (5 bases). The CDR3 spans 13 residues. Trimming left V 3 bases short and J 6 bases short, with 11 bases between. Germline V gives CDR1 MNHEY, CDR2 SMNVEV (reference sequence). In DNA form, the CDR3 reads TGTGCCAGCAGTTTTTCGGGACTCAATGGCTACACCTTC. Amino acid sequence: CASSFSGLNGYTF.

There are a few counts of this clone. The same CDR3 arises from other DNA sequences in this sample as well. The CDR3 region has the DNA TGTGCCAGCAGTTTTGGAGGCCCCCAGCATTTT. Residues: CASSFGGPQHF. This sequence joins TRBV12-3 or TRBV12-4 and TRBJ1-5; D remains unclear. V lost 3 bases to trimming and J lost 10 bases, with 7 bases between them. This CDR3 has 11 amino acids.

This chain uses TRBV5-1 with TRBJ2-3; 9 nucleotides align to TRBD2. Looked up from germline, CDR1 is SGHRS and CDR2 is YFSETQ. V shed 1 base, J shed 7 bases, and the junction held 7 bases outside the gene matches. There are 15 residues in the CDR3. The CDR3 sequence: CASSLRRGGQYTQYF. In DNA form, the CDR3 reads TGCGCCAGCAGCTTGCGGCGGGGGGGCCAATATACGCAGTATTTT.

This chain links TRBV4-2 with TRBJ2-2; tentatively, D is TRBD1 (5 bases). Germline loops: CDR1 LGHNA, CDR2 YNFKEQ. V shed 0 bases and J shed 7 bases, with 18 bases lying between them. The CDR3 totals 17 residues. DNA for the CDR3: TGTGCCAGCAGCCAAGAAACGATAAGGGGTTCGTTCGGGGAGCTGTTTTTT. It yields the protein CASSQETIRGSFGELFF.

CDR3 coding DNA: TGTGCCAGCAGCCGTGTGGGGGAGGACTACGAGCAGTACTTC. It specifies CASSRVGEDYEQYF. The chain carries TRBV3-1 (or the pseudogene TRBV3-2) and TRBJ2-7; weak D call: TRBD2 (6 bases). Germline-derived CDR1 and CDR2 are LGHDT and YNNKEL (reference sequence). V lost 4 bases and J 3 bases, leaving 13 bases between the germline ends. CDR3 size: 14 residues.

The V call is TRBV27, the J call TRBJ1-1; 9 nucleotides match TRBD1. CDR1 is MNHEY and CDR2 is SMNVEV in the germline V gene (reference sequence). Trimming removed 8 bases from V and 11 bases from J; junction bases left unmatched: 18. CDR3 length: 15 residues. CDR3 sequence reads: CASPLFRDRAKGAFF. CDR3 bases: TGTGCCAGCCCACTTTTTAGGGACAGGGCAAAGGGGGCTTTCTTT.

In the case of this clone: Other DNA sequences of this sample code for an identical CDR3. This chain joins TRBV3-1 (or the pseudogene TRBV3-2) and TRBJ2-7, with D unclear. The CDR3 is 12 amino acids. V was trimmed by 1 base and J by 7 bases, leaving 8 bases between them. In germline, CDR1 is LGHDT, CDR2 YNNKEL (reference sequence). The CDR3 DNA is TGTGCCAGCAGCCAAGGAGGTGGGGAGCAGTACTTC. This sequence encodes CASSQGGGEQYF.

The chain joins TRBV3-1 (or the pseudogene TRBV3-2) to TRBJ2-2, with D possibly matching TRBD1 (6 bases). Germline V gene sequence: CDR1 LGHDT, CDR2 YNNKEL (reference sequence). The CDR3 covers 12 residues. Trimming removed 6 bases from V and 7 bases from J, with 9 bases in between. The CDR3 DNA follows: TGTGCCAGCAGACAGGGTAACGGGGAGCTGTTTTTT. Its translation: CASRQGNGELFF.

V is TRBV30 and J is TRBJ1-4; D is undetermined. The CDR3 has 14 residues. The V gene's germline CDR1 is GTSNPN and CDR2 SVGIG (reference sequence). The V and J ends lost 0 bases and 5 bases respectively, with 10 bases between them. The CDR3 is CAWSVSKRNEKLFF. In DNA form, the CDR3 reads TGTGCCTGGAGTGTATCAAAACGGAATGAAAAACTGTTTTTT.

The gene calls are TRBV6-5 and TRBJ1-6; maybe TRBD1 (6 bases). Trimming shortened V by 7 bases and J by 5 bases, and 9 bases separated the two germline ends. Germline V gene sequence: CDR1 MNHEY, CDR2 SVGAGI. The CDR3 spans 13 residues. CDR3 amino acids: CASTAGDNSPLHF. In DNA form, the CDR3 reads TGTGCCAGCACGGCAGGGGATAATTCACCCCTCCACTTT.

The CDR3 DNA sequence: TGCGCCAGCAGCTTGGTAGGGGGGAACACCGGGGAGCTGTTTTTT. Its translation is CASSLVGGNTGELFF. The V and J genes are TRBV5-1 and TRBJ2-2, with a weak D call TRBD1 (6 bases). The germline V gene has CDR1 SGHRS and CDR2 YFSETQ. V shed 0 bases and J shed 1 base, with 7 bases lying between them. The length of the CDR3 is 15 residues.

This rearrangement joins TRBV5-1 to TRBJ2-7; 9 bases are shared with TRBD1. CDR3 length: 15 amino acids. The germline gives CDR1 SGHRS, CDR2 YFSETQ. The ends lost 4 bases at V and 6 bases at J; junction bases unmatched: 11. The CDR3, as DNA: TGCGCCAGCAGCCCAGGTGCGACAGGGGGGTTCGAGCAGTACTTC. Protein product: CASSPGATGGFEQYF.

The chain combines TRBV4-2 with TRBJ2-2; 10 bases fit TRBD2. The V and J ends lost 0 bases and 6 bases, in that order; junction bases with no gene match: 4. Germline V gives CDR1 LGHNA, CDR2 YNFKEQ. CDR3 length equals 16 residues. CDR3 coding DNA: TGTGCCAGCAGCCAAGAGAAGCGGGGGGGCCCCGGGGAGCTGTTTTTT. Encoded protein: CASSQEKRGGPGELFF.

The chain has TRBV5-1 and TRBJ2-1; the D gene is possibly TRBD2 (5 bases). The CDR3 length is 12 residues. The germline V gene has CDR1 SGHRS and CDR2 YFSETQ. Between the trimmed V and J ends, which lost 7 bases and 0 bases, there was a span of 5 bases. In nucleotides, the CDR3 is TGCGCCAGCGGACTCTCCTACAATGAGCAGTTCTTC. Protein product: CASGLSYNEQFF.